The clone carrying this TCR beta chain was picked up many times. The antigen is undetermined. The data stem from a study of CD8+CD57+ T cells in acquired aplastic anemia. Germline V lookup: CDR1 SQVTM, CDR2 ANQGSEA. V was clipped by 7 bases and J by 0 bases; unmatched bases: 12. This CDR3 has 16 residues. Investigators profiled TCR beta VDJ and CDR3 from genomic DNA template. A single record per CDR3 protein comes from TCRdb applying MiXCR to the reads. The profile shows 200,000 to 250,000 distinct CDR3 sequences, roughly 33% of them singletons. General study points: Common to patients and controls were roughly 30 CD8+ CDR3 sequences.

This chain connects TRBV29-1 to TRBJ2-3, with 8 bases identical to TRBD2. The clonotype was recovered from a human donor in good health, serving as a control. What was sequenced was sorted CD4+, CD8+, or CD8+CD57+ T cells (not recorded which) from PBMCs. DNA for the CDR3: TGCAGCGCCGAAGGATTACTAGCGGCTAGCACAGATACGCAGTATTTT. Its translation: CSAEGLLAASTDTQYF.